Shown below are 8 T cell receptor beta chains from a single sample sequenced in a study of blood T cell repertoires in COVID-19. This table comes from immunoSEQ multiplex PCR, and its TCRdb copy is limited to in-frame clones, with some not included. Of around 42,000 clones in the sample, 70% to 80% were seen once. The sample was peripheral blood. The receptors originated from a man in his 70s with active or convalescent COVID-19.

The V call is TRBV6-2 or TRBV6-3, the J call TRBJ1-2, with TRBD1 as a possible D gene (6 bases). There are 15 residues in the CDR3. With 7 bases removed from V and 4 bases from J, the gap between germline ends came to 19 bases. Germline V gene lookup returns CDR1 MNHEY and CDR2 SVGEGT. CDR3 DNA: TGTGCCAGCACCCCCGGAGACCGGGGGGCCTATGGCTACACCTTC. Protein sequence: CASTPGDRGAYGYTF.

The chain carries TRBV4-2 and TRBJ2-3; 15 bases line up with TRBD2. CDR1 and CDR2 (germline): LGHNA, YNFKEQ. This CDR3 is built from 18 residues. After removal of 1 base from V and 5 bases from J, the junction contained 7 bases not matched to a gene. CDR3 DNA sequence: TGTGCCAGCAGCCAAGTCGGACTAGCGGGGGGGCGAGGAGATACGCAGTATTTT. This codes for CASSQVGLAGGRGDTQYF.

This chain connects TRBV6-6 to TRBJ1-5; D gene unclear. Germline CDR1 reads MNHNY; CDR2 reads SVGAGI (reference sequence). V lost 0 bases and J 6 bases, leaving 6 bases between the germline ends. The CDR3 contains 13 residues. DNA of the CDR3: TGTGCCAGCAGTTACTCTCAGGTTCAGCCCCAGCATTTT. Translation: CASSYSQVQPQHF.

This clone was detected a few times. The rearrangement joins TRBV2 to TRBJ1-2; D is possibly TRBD1 (6 bases). Germline CDR1 and CDR2: SNHLY and FYNNEI. Trimming took off 8 bases at V and 10 bases at J, with 20 bases between the two ends. This CDR3 has 13 residues. The CDR3 nucleotides read TGTGCCAGCTCAACCCGGGACATTGTTGTCTACACCTTC. Translating gives CASSTRDIVVYTF.

The chain is built from TRBV6-5 and TRBJ1-5; D uncertain. Germline loops: CDR1 MNHEY, CDR2 SVGAGI. V was shortened by 6 bases and J by 5 bases, with 11 bases between the two germline ends. The CDR3 contains 13 residues. The CDR3 loop is CASSAVGDQPQHF. The CDR3, as DNA: TGTGCCAGCAGCGCTGTCGGGGATCAGCCCCAGCATTTT.

This rearrangement joins TRBV7-2 to TRBJ1-6; D remains ambiguous. Germline values: CDR1 SGHTA, CDR2 FQGNSA. The CDR3 sequence is 12 residues long. V lost 5 bases, J lost 7 bases, and 6 bases lay in between. For the CDR3, the DNA is TGTGCCAGCAGCGTCCAGAATTCACCCCTCCACTTT. The encoded protein is CASSVQNSPLHF.

The chain recombines TRBV6-1 with TRBJ1-2; TRBD1 matches at 7 bases. The trim removed 1 base at V and 6 bases at J, leaving 8 bases unmatched. The CDR3 is 15 residues long. Germline CDR1 reads MNHNS; CDR2 reads SASEGT. CDR3: CASSEGGGGSDGYTF. CDR3 sequence (DNA): TGTGCCAGCAGTGAAGGCGGAGGGGGCAGTGATGGCTACACCTTC.

A few counts support this clone. The chain carries TRBV6-5 and TRBJ1-5, with D unresolved. With 5 bases removed from V and 4 bases from J, the gap between germline ends came to 6 bases. CDR1 and CDR2 (germline): MNHEY, SVGAGI. CDR3 length equals 12 residues. DNA of the CDR3: TGTGCCAGCAGTCCCCAAAATCAGCCCCAGCATTTT. Protein: CASSPQNQPQHF.